This T cell receptor (beta chain) was documented in a study of CD8+ T cells in alopecia areata. For the study at large: Tofacitinib was taken orally by treated patients, and the dose was 5 to 10 mg twice daily.

Following extraction, RNA underwent reverse transcription to cDNA, which served as the sequencing template. The table came from immunoSEQ multiplex PCR; TCRdb's copy has only in-frame clones and leaves some out. The sample shows approximately 160,000 clones, approximately 62% of them seen only once. Treatment noted: oral pan-JAK inhibitor, 5-10 mg twice daily. The sequence derives from a human donor with alopecia areata. The sample consisted of CD4+ T cells sorted from blood, taken at week 24, from a patient treated with tofacitinib.

The chain's CDR3 is CASSLVVGPAYNEQFF. DNA of the CDR3: TGTGCCAGCAGCTTAGTGGTGGGTCCGGCCTACAATGAGCAGTTCTTC. This chain uses TRBV11-3 with TRBJ2-1; D gene uncertain. Germline CDR1 SGHNT, CDR2 YENEEA. The CDR3 sequence is 16 residues long. The V gene lost 1 base and the J gene lost 2 bases, with 12 bases spanning the gap.